This T cell receptor beta chain stems from a study of T cell responses to AZD1222 COVID-19 vaccine. In the study overall: Recipients boosted at about 4 weeks or about 12 weeks are pooled. Overall study findings and caveats: Among spike-specific TCRs, nearly half reportedly target unmutated variant regions. Elevations in Spike-specific TCR breadth and depth followed administration of two AZD1222 doses.

V lost 7 bases and J 3 bases, leaving 12 bases between the germline ends. The CDR3 loop spans 13 amino acids. Germline V CDR1 and CDR2: MNHEY, SMNVEV (reference sequence). Assay: immunoSEQ multiplex PCR; the TCRdb copy retains only in-frame clones and omits some. Of some 130,000 clones listed, about 90% are singletons. A remark on this clone: Its matching antigen is unknown.

This receptor was obtained from an adult in good health. The material was peripheral blood, obtained on day 0 of AZD1222 vaccination. The chain links TRBV27 to TRBJ1-1; a weak D match, TRBD1 (6 bases). The CDR3 nucleotides read TGTGCCAGCAATAGGGGGAAGGACACTGAAGCTTTCTTT. Translation gives CASNRGKDTEAFF.